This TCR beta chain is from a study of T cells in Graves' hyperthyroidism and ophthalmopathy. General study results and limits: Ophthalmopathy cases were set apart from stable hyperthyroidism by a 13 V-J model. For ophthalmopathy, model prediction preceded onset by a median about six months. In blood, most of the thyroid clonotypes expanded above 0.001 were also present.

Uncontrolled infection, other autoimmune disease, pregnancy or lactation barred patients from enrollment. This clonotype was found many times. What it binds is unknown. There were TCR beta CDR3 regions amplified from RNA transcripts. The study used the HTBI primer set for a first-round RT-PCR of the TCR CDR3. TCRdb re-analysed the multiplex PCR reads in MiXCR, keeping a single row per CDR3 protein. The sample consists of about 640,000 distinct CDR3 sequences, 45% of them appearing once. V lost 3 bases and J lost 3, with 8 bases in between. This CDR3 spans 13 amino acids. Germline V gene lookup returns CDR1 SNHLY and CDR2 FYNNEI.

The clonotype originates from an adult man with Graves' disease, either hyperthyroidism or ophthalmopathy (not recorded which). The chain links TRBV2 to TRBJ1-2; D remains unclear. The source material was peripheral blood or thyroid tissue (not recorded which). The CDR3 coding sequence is TGTGCCAGCAGTGAGAGGGAGCACTATGGCTACACCTTC. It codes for CASSEREHYGYTF.